The 15 T cell receptor beta chains below all came from one sample that was sequenced in a study of vaccination and CD4 T cells after COVID-19. The assay that was used to sequence DNA from cultured CD4+ T cells was the Oncomine TCR Beta short-read assay. TCRdb re-derived calls from the PCR reads in MiXCR, one entry per CDR3 protein. The data show around 20,000 distinct CDR3 sequences, 42% seen once. These receptors' targets are unknown. Described treatment: approximately 11-day PBMC culture with coronavirus spike peptide pools or control peptides (ViraFEST assay). The sample was CD4+ T cells from blood, cultured in vitro, taken before SARS-CoV-2 vaccination. The source is a human donor who had recovered from COVID-19.

V gene TRBV6-1 combines with J gene TRBJ1-2, with D unresolved. This CDR3 spans 13 amino acids. Deletions cut 10 bases from V and 4 bases from J, with 16 bases between. Germline V gives CDR1 MNHNS, CDR2 SASEGT. The CDR3 sequence: CANRAEGRYGYTF. The CDR3 DNA is TGTGCCAACCGTGCGGAGGGCCGCTATGGCTACACCTTC.

This clonotype was seen a handful of times. V usage is TRBV18 and J usage is TRBJ1-2, with a possible D match to TRBD1 (5 bases). This CDR3 region has 12 residues. V was pared by 2 bases and J by 6 bases, with 7 bases between. The germline V gene encodes CDR1 KGHSH and CDR2 LQKENI. The CDR3 coding sequence is TGTGCCAGCTCACCATTGGGGGATGGCTACACCTTC. Translation: CASSPLGDGYTF.

J is TRBJ1-2 and V is TRBV7-2, with a possible D match to TRBD1 (6 bases). The CDR3 is made up of 14 amino acids. V was trimmed by 0 bases and J by 8 bases, leaving 13 bases between them. CDR1 and CDR2 (germline): SGHTA, FQGNSA. The CDR3 sequence is CASSLALQGIGYTF. DNA of the CDR3: TGTGCCAGCAGCTTAGCGCTACAGGGTATAGGCTACACCTTC.

This clonotype was seen only a few times. V gene TRBV11-3 combines with J gene TRBJ1-2; 7 nucleotides align to TRBD1. This CDR3 comprises 14 residues. J lost 12 bases, V lost 3 bases, and 13 bases had no gene match. CDR1 and CDR2 from the germline V gene are SGHNT and YENEEA. The CDR3 nucleotides read TGTGCCAGCAGCTTGATACCGGGGCAGGGGGACAACACCTTC. Amino acids: CASSLIPGQGDNTF.

The rearrangement joins TRBV4-3 to TRBJ2-3, with D possibly TRBD1 on 6 matching bases. The CDR3 runs to 15 residues. Between the trimmed V and J ends, which lost 0 bases and 5 bases, there was a span of 12 bases. CDR1 is LGHNA and CDR2 is YSLEER in the germline V gene. The CDR3 sequence: CASSQDAGERDTQYF. CDR3 bases: TGCGCCAGCAGCCAAGACGCAGGGGAGCGAGATACGCAGTATTTT.

This clonotype showed up just once. This chain joins TRBV20-1 and TRBJ2-3; 8 positions agree with TRBD2. This CDR3 is 15 amino acids long. With 2 bases clipped from V and 2 bases from J, the junction kept 6 bases outside the gene matches. The germline gives CDR1 DFQATT, CDR2 SNEGSKA (reference sequence). The CDR3 nucleotides read TGCAGTGCTAGAAGGACTAGCAGGGTCACAGATACGCAGTATTTT. Its translation is CSARRTSRVTDTQYF.

This clonotype was observed a few times. In DNA form, the CDR3 reads TGTGCCAGCAGTTTCCTGGGCGGGAGGGCACTCGGGGAGCTGTTTTTT. Amino acids: CASSFLGGRALGELFF. The chain links TRBV27 to TRBJ2-2, with 9 bases identical to TRBD2. Germline CDR1 is MNHEY and CDR2 is SMNVEV (reference sequence). There are 16 residues in the CDR3. V lost 3 bases, J lost 7 bases, and 9 bases stayed unmatched.

This chain connects TRBV7-9 to TRBJ1-6; 7 positions match TRBD1. The ends lost 5 bases at V and 0 bases at J; junction bases unmatched: 13. Per the germline V gene, CDR1 is SEHNR and CDR2 is FQNEAQ (reference sequence). The CDR3 is made up of 19 amino acids. The CDR3 DNA reads TGTGCCAGCAGCCGAGGGATCGGGGGACAGAGCTCCTATAATTCACCCCTCCACTTT. It specifies CASSRGIGGQSSYNSPLHF.

This chain's CDR3 is CASSYQELALGTQYF. CDR3 DNA sequence: TGTGCCAGCAGTTACCAGGAGCTAGCTTTAGGTACGCAGTATTTT. V usage is TRBV6-5 and J usage is TRBJ2-3; TRBD2 is a possible D gene (5 bases). Between the trimmed V and J ends, which lost 2 bases and 8 bases, there was a span of 17 bases. This CDR3 region has 15 residues. CDR1 is MNHEY, CDR2 SVGAGI, per germline.

This clonotype has more than one count but fewer than ten. The chain carries TRBV7-6 and TRBJ1-3, with no clear D. V was clipped by 3 bases and J by 3 bases, with 6 bases between them. Germline V gene sequence: CDR1 SGHVS, CDR2 FNYEAQ. This CDR3 has 13 residues. The CDR3 is CASSLPDGNTIYF. CDR3 DNA sequence: TGTGCCAGCAGCTTGCCAGATGGAAACACCATATATTTT.

The chain has TRBV27 and TRBJ2-7; 9 bases line up with TRBD2. J gave up 3 bases and V 6 bases, and 6 bases lay outside the gene matches. Germline CDR1 MNHEY, CDR2 SMNVEV (reference sequence). The CDR3 sequence is 14 residues long. DNA of the CDR3: TGTGCCAGCAGGGCGTTAGCGGGAGTCTACGAGCAGTACTTC. This codes for CASRALAGVYEQYF.

The sample holds a few counts of this clonotype. The V and J genes are TRBV20-1 and TRBJ1-2; D might be TRBD1 (6 bases). Trimming cost V 0 bases and J 8 bases, with 28 bases left between them. CDR1 is DFQATT, CDR2 SNEGSKA, per germline (reference sequence). The CDR3 has 18 residues. CDR3: CSARDLPGGGRKVGGYTF. CDR3 nucleotides: TGCAGTGCTAGAGATCTCCCAGGTGGGGGGCGCAAAGTAGGAGGCTACACCTTC.

This clonotype counts as medium-sized. The chain uses TRBV27 and TRBJ2-2; D remains ambiguous. V lost 3 bases, J lost 8 bases, and 16 bases lay in between. The CDR3 runs to 15 residues. Germline CDR1 is MNHEY and CDR2 is SMNVEV (reference sequence). The CDR3 coding sequence is TGTGCCAGCAGTTTCTACCTAGGCCCACCTGGGGAGCTGTTTTTT. This sequence encodes CASSFYLGPPGELFF.

This sequence joins TRBV7-2 and TRBJ1-4; D is perhaps TRBD1 (5 bases). Trimming took off 2 bases at V and 7 bases at J, with 11 bases between the two ends. Looked up from germline, CDR1 is SGHTA and CDR2 is FQGNSA. The length of the CDR3 is 14 residues. The CDR3 nucleotides read TGTGCCAGCAGCTTACAGGGAGGGCCTGAAAAACTGTTTTTT. As protein: CASSLQGGPEKLFF.

Here the CDR3 DNA reads TGCAGTGCTGAACCGGGACTAGCGGGGGGGCTTGATAACCATGAGCAGTTCTTC. Protein product: CSAEPGLAGGLDNHEQFF. The chain is built from TRBV20-1 and TRBJ2-1, with 16 positions matching TRBD2. This CDR3 spans 18 amino acids. After removal of 5 bases from V and 8 bases from J, the junction contained 15 bases not matched to a gene. CDR1 and CDR2 from the germline V gene are DFQATT and SNEGSKA (reference sequence).